The source of this TCR beta chain is a study of blood T cell repertoires in COVID-19. On the study more broadly: Acute and convalescent COVID-19 samples came from the United States, Italy and Spain. From T cells, B-cell-depleted T cells, or PBMCs came the material, which was cDNA or gDNA.

V lost 5 bases and J lost 3, with 17 bases in between. This CDR3 region has 16 residues. Per germline, CDR1 LNHNV and CDR2 YYDKDF (reference sequence). In the authors' workflow: It was from reference gene primer amplification that nucleated cell counts were estimated. Repertoires were generated with immunoSEQ multiplex PCR, while TCRdb's copy carries only in-frame clones and drops some. Clone size and V and J calls were adopted from that table, with D and trimming inferred from the DNA. The sample carries hundreds of thousands of clones, about 93% recorded once. The chain couples TRBV15 to TRBJ1-5; tentatively, D is TRBD1 (6 bases). This sequence originates from a woman between 18 and 29 years old who had recovered from COVID-19. Sequencing used peripheral blood. The CDR3 region is CATSGTLTGTNQPQHF. The CDR3 DNA reads as TGTGCCACCAGCGGAACCCTTACAGGGACCAATCAGCCCCAGCATTTT.